This T cell receptor (beta chain) was obtained from a study of regulatory T cells in long-lasting Graves disease. Germline CDR1 is SEHNR and CDR2 is FQNEAQ (reference sequence). The length of the CDR3 is 15 residues. V shed 2 bases, J shed 3 bases, and the junction held 3 bases outside the gene matches. To make TCR beta libraries, researchers used iRepertoire HTBI primers and Arm-PCR of CDR3 regions. In TCRdb, the multiplex PCR reads were re-called with MiXCR into one record per CDR3 protein. The sample lists 420,000 or so distinct CDR3 sequences, around 17% occurring once. Study results and caveats: The study found TRBV28, TRBJ1-2 and TRBJ2-5 favored in persistent disease.

The time point denotes: newly diagnosed GD, antithyroid drugs for less than 3 months. From PBMCs, RNA was extracted and then used to make the TCR library. Of note for this clonotype: Its antigen is not known.

These same records also appear under a second study, on T cells in Graves' hyperthyroidism and ophthalmopathy. That report adds: In the first-round RT-PCR of the TCR CDR3, the HTBI primer set was used.

This specimen was peripheral blood mononuclear cells (PBMCs), taken at new diagnosis, from a patient treated with antithyroid drugs. The sequence was collected from a woman aged 18 to 35 with Graves disease. The chain joins TRBV7-9 to TRBJ2-2; 7 bases agree with TRBD1. The CDR3 region has the DNA TGTGCCAGCAGCTTATCGGGACAGTACACCGGGGAGCTGTTTTTT. This codes for CASSLSGQYTGELFF.